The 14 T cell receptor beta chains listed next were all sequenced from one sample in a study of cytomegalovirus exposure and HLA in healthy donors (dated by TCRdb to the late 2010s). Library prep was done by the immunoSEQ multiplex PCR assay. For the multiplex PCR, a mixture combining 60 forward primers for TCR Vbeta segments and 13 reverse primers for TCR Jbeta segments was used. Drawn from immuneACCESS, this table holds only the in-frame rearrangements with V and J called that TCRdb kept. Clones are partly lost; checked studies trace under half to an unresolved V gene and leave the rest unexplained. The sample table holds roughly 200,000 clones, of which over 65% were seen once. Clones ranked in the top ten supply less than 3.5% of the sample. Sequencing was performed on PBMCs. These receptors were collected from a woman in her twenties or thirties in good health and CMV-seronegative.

This CDR3 is CASSDGTSSYEQYF. CDR3 DNA: TGTGCCAGCAGTGACGGTACTAGCTCCTACGAGCAGTACTTC. This sequence joins TRBV25-1 and TRBJ2-7, with D possibly TRBD2 on 5 matching bases. Looked up from germline, CDR1 is MGHDK and CDR2 is SYGVNS. The CDR3 runs 14 residues. V gave up 3 bases and J gave up 0 bases, with 9 bases separating them.

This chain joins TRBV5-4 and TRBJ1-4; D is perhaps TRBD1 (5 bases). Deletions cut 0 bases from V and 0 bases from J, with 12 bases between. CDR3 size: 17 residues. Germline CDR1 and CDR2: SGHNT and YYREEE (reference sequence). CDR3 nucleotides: TGTGCCAGCAGCTTGGGACAGCCAGCTGCAACTAATGAAAAACTGTTTTTT. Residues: CASSLGQPAATNEKLFF.

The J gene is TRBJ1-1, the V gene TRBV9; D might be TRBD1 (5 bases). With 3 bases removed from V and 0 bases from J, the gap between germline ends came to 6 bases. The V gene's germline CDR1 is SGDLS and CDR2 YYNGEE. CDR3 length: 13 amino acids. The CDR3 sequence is CASSGQMNTEAFF. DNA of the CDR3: TGTGCCAGCAGCGGACAGATGAACACTGAAGCTTTCTTT.

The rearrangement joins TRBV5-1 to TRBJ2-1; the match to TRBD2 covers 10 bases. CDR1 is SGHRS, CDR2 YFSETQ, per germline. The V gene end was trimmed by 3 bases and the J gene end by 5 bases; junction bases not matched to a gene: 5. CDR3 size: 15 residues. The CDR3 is CASSSVAGGNNEQFF. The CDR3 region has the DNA TGCGCCAGCAGCTCAGTAGCGGGAGGAAACAATGAGCAGTTCTTC.

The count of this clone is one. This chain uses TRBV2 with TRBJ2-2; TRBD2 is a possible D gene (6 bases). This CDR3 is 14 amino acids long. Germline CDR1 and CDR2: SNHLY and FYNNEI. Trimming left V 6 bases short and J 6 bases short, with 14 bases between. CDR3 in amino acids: CASRRDSGAGELFF. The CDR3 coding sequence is TGTGCCAGCAGGCGGGATTCAGGTGCCGGGGAGCTGTTTTTT.

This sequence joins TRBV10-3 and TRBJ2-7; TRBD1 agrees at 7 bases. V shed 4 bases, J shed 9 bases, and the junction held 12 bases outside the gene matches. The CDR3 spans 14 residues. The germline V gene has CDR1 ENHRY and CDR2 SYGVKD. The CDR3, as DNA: TGTGCCATCAGTGTAGGACAGGACGGAATAGTGCAGTACTTC. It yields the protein CAISVGQDGIVQYF.

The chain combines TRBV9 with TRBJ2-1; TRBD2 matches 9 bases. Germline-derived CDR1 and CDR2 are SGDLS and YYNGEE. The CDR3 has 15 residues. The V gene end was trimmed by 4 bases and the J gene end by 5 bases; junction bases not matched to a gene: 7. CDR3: CASSPWRGGHNEQFF. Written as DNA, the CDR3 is TGTGCCAGCAGCCCGTGGCGGGGGGGCCACAATGAGCAGTTCTTC. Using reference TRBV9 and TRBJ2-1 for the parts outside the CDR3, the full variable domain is DSGVTQTPKHLITATGQRVTLRCSPRSGDLSVYWYQQSLDQGLQFLIQYYNGEERAKGNILERFSAQQFPDLHSELNLSSLELGDSALYFCASSPWRGGHNEQFFGPGTRLTVL.

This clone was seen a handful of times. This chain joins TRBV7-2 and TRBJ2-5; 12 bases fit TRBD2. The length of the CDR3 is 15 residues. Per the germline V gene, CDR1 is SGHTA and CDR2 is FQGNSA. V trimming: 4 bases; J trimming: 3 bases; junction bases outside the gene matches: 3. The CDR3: CASSWRLAGEETQYF. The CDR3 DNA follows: TGTGCCAGCAGCTGGAGACTAGCGGGGGAAGAGACCCAGTACTTC.

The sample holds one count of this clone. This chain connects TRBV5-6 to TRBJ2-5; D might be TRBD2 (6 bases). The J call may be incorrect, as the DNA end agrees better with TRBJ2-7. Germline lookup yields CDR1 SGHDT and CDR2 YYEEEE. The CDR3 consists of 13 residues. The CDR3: CASSWGGAHEQYF. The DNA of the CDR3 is TGTGCCAGCAGCTGGGGAGGTGCCCACGAGCAGTACTTC.

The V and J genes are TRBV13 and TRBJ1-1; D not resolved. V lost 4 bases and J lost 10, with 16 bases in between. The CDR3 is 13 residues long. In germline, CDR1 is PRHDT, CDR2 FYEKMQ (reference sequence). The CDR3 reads CASSSMSRDAAFF. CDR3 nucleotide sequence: TGTGCCAGCAGCTCCATGAGTCGGGATGCAGCTTTCTTT. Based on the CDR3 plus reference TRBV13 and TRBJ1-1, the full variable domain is AAGVIQSPRHLIKEKRETATLKCYPIPRHDTVYWYQQGPGQDPQFLISFYEKMQSDKGSIPDRFSAQQFSDYHSELNMSSLELGDSALYFCASSSMSRDAAFFGQGTRLTVV.

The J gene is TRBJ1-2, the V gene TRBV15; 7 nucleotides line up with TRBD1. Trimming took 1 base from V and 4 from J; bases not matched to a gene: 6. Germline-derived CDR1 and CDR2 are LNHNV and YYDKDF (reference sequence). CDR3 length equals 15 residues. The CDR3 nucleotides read TGTGCCACCAGCAGAGGATTAGGACAGGTCTATGGCTACACCTTC. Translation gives CATSRGLGQVYGYTF. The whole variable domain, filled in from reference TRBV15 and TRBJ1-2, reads DAMVIQNPRYQVTQFGKPVTLSCSQTLNHNVMYWYQQKSSQAPKLLFHYYDKDFNNEADTPDNFQSRRPNTSFCFLDIRSPGLGDTAMYLCATSRGLGQVYGYTFGSGTRLTVV.

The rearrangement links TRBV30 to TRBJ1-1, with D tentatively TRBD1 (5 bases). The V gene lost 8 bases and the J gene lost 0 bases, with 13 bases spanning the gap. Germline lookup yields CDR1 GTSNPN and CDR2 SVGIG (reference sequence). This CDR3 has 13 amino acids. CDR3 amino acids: CARGEQMNTEAFF. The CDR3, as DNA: TGTGCCCGGGGGGAACAGATGAACACTGAAGCTTTCTTT.

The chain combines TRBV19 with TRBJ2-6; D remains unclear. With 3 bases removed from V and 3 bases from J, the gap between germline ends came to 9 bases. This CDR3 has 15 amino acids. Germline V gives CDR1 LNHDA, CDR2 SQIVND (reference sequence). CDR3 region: CASSIVGVGANVLTF. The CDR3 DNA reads TGTGCCAGTAGTATCGTAGGAGTTGGGGCCAACGTCCTGACTTTC.

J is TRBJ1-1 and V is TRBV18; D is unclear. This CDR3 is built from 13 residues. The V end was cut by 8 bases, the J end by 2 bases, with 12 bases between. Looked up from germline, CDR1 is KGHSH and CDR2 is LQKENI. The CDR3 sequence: CASQPTINTEAFF. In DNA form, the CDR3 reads TGTGCCAGCCAACCGACAATTAACACTGAAGCTTTCTTT. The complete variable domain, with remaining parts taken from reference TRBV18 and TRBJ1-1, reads NAGVMQNPRHLVRRRGQEARLRCSPMKGHSHVYWYRQLPEEGLKFMVYLQKENIIDESGMPKERFSAEFPKEGPSILRIQQVVRGDSAAYFCASQPTINTEAFFGQGTRLTVV.